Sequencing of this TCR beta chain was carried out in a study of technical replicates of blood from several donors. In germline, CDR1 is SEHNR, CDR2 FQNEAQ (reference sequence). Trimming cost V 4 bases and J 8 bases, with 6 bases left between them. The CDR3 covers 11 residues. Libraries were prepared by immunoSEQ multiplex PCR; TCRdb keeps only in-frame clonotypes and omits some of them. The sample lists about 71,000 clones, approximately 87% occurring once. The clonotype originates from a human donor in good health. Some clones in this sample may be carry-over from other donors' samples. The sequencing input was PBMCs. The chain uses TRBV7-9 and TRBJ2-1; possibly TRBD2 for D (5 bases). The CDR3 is CASSSRDEQFF. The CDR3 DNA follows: TGTGCCAGCAGCTCGAGGGATGAGCAGTTCTTC.